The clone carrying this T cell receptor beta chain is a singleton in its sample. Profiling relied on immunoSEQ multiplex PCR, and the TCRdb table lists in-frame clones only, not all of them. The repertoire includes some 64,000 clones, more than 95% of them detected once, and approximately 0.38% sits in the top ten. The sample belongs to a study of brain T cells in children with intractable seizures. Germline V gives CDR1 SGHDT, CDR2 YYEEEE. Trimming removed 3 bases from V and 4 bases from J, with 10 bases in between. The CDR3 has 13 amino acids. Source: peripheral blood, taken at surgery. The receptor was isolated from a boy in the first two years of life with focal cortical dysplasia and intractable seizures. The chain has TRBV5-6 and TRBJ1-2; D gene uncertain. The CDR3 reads CASSSPEGYGYTF. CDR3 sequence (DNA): TGTGCCAGCAGCTCACCCGAGGGCTATGGCTACACCTTC. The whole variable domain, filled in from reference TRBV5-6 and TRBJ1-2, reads DAGVTQSPTHLIKTRGQQVTLRCSPKSGHDTVSWYQQALGQGPQFIFQYYEEEERQRGNFPDRFSGHQFPNYSSELNVNALLLGDSALYLCASSSPEGYGYTFGSGTRLTVV.